One sample yielded the 20 T cell receptor beta chains listed below, sequenced in a study of radiotherapy plus CTLA-4 blockade in lung cancer. The data were produced by immunoSEQ multiplex PCR, yet TCRdb's version contains in-frame clones alone and is incomplete. In the table there are 85,000 to 90,000 clones, less than 80% of which are singletons. The specimen was peripheral blood, collected from a patient treated with radiotherapy plus ipilimumab. The source is a human donor with non-small cell lung cancer that progressed on radiotherapy plus ipilimumab.

This clone appeared a few times. The chain uses TRBV29-1 and TRBJ2-2; D perhaps matches TRBD2 (5 bases). Per the germline V gene, CDR1 is SQVTM and CDR2 is ANQGSEA. The CDR3 length is 13 residues. V lost 6 bases to trimming and J lost 8 bases, with 16 bases between them. Here the CDR3 DNA reads TGCAGCGTCCTTAGGAGGACTCCAGGGGAGCTGTTTTTT. Translation: CSVLRRTPGELFF.

The chain has TRBV7-9 and TRBJ1-5; 7 positions agree with TRBD1. The CDR3 spans 15 residues. V trimming: 2 bases; J trimming: 4 bases; junction bases outside the gene matches: 5. The germline V gene has CDR1 SEHNR and CDR2 FQNEAQ (reference sequence). The CDR3, as DNA: TGTGCCAGCAGCTTAAGCGGACAGGCTAATCAGCCCCAGCATTTT. Translation: CASSLSGQANQPQHF.

This chain joins TRBV5-1 and TRBJ2-1; D gene uncertain. The CDR3 length is 12 residues. The germline V and J ends were trimmed by 4 bases and 8 bases, with 10 bases remaining between them. Germline values: CDR1 SGHRS, CDR2 YFSETQ. This CDR3 reads CASSLALDEQFF. Written as DNA, the CDR3 is TGCGCCAGCAGCCTTGCCCTAGATGAGCAGTTCTTC.

The genes are TRBV9 and TRBJ1-4, with 9 bases aligning to TRBD1. The V gene's germline CDR1 is SGDLS and CDR2 YYNGEE. Unmatched junction bases numbered 10, after V lost 3 bases and J lost 4 bases. CDR3 length: 17 residues. This CDR3 is CASSATGGTPVNEKLFF. The CDR3 DNA sequence: TGTGCCAGCAGCGCCACAGGGGGCACCCCCGTTAATGAAAAACTGTTTTTT. The complete variable domain, with remaining parts taken from reference TRBV9 and TRBJ1-4, reads DSGVTQTPKHLITATGQRVTLRCSPRSGDLSVYWYQQSLDQGLQFLIQYYNGEERAKGNILERFSAQQFPDLHSELNLSSLELGDSALYFCASSATGGTPVNEKLFFGSGTQLSVL.

This chain uses TRBV5-1 with TRBJ2-7, with TRBD1 matching 8 bases. J lost 6 bases, V lost 5 bases, and 7 bases had no gene match. The CDR3 has 13 amino acids. Germline assignment: CDR1 SGHRS and CDR2 YFSETQ. The CDR3 DNA is TGCGCCAGCAGTGAGGACAGGGTAGGCGAGCAGTACTTC. It encodes CASSEDRVGEQYF.

This sequence joins TRBV11-1 and TRBJ2-1, with 15 bases lining up with TRBD2. The J segment lost 9 bases and the V segment lost 6 bases, leaving 6 bases of the junction unmatched. The CDR3 spans 15 residues. Germline loops: CDR1 SGHAT, CDR2 FQDESV (reference sequence). The CDR3 region has the DNA TGTGCCAGCAGTCGGACTAGCGGGGGGGCGGGTGAGCAGTTCTTC. Its translation: CASSRTSGGAGEQFF.

This clone was counted a few times. The genes are TRBV7-2 and TRBJ1-3; no definite D call. The CDR3 sequence is 16 residues long. Deletions cut 5 bases from V and 0 bases from J, with 14 bases between. Germline lookup yields CDR1 SGHTA and CDR2 FQGNSA. In DNA, the CDR3 is TGTGCCAGCAGCCTCACCCAGGCAGCCTCTGGAAACACCATATATTTT. Its translation: CASSLTQAASGNTIYF.

The J gene is TRBJ2-7, the V gene TRBV19; the match to TRBD2 covers 8 bases. V gave up 1 base and J gave up 3 bases; unmatched junction bases: 5. The CDR3 has 15 amino acids. Germline V gene sequence: CDR1 LNHDA, CDR2 SQIVND (reference sequence). CDR3: CASSIALAGSYEQYF. Written as DNA, the CDR3 is TGTGCCAGTAGTATAGCTCTAGCGGGTAGCTACGAGCAGTACTTC. Combining the CDR3 with reference TRBV19 and TRBJ2-7 gives the whole variable domain DGGITQSPKYLFRKEGQNVTLSCEQNLNHDAMYWYRQDPGQGLRLIYYSQIVNDFQKGDIAEGYSVSREKKESFPLTVTSAQKNPTAFYLCASSIALAGSYEQYFGPGTRLTVT.

The V gene is TRBV27, the J gene TRBJ2-1, with 8 bases aligning to TRBD2. With V trimmed by 2 bases and J by 6 bases, 9 bases remained unmatched. Germline CDR1 is MNHEY and CDR2 is SMNVEV (reference sequence). The CDR3 consists of 16 residues. For the CDR3, the DNA is TGTGCCAGCAGTTTAAGGCTATTAGCGGGAAGCAATGAGCAGTTCTTC. Amino acids: CASSLRLLAGSNEQFF.

This clone was counted between two and nine times. The chain employs TRBV28 and TRBJ2-5; a weak D match, TRBD1 (8 bases). Trimming took 5 bases from V and 5 from J, leaving 15 bases between them. Per the germline V gene, CDR1 is MDHEN and CDR2 is SYDVKM. The CDR3 extends over 14 amino acids. The DNA for the CDR3 is TGTGCCAGCAGTAATAACAGGGGGGGGGAGACCCAGTACTTC. Protein: CASSNNRGGETQYF.

Only one count was recorded for this clone. The chain carries TRBV10-3 and TRBJ1-4, with a weak D call TRBD1 (5 bases). CDR3 length equals 12 residues. The V gene's germline CDR1 is ENHRY and CDR2 SYGVKD. Between the trimmed V and J ends, which lost 4 bases and 10 bases, there was a span of 10 bases. CDR3 residues: CAISGDSRKLFF. CDR3 DNA: TGTGCCATCAGTGGAGACAGCCGAAAACTGTTTTTT.

The table lists this clone with a count of one. The genes are TRBV5-1 and TRBJ2-3; unclear D gene. V dropped 0 bases and J dropped 6 bases, with 8 bases sitting between them. The CDR3 extends over 13 amino acids. Germline V gives CDR1 SGHRS, CDR2 YFSETQ. CDR3 region: CASSLVGVDTQYF. As DNA, the CDR3 is TGCGCCAGCAGCTTGGTAGGTGTTGATACGCAGTATTTT.

This sequence joins TRBV4-2 and TRBJ2-5; no reliable D call. From germline, CDR1 is LGHNA and CDR2 YNFKEQ. This CDR3 region has 14 residues. Trimming removed 1 base at V and 4 bases at J, with 10 bases between. The CDR3 sequence: CASSQVQEGETQYF. The CDR3, as DNA: TGTGCCAGCAGCCAAGTGCAGGAAGGAGAGACCCAGTACTTC.

The rearrangement links TRBV12-2 to TRBJ2-3; the D call of TRBD2 is as the table states it, not checked on the DNA. TRBV12-2 is described as a pseudogene. The CDR3 length is 17 residues. The CDR3 DNA sequence: TGTGCAAGTCGCTTAGGATCGGCGGGAGGGCCATTAGATACGCAGTATTTT. Protein sequence: CASRLGSAGGPLDTQYF.

This clone was recorded once. The J gene is TRBJ2-7, the V gene TRBV6-1, with 7 positions matching TRBD1. The CDR3 covers 15 residues. In germline, CDR1 is MNHNS, CDR2 SASEGT. J lost 3 bases, V lost 6 bases, and 11 bases had no gene match. The CDR3 DNA reads TGTGCCAGCAGCGAAACCGGGACAGAACTCTACGAGCAGTACTTC. It yields the protein CASSETGTELYEQYF.

This clone was counted many times. This sequence joins TRBV6-1 and TRBJ2-7; 12 bases fit TRBD1. V trimming: 4 bases; J trimming: 6 bases; junction bases outside the gene matches: 7. Germline values: CDR1 MNHNS, CDR2 SASEGT. The CDR3 consists of 15 residues. The CDR3 protein is CASSAPGQGAREQYF. The CDR3 DNA follows: TGTGCCAGCAGTGCTCCGGGACAGGGGGCCCGCGAGCAGTACTTC.

The rearrangement uses TRBV5-1 and TRBJ1-3; D gene uncertain. The V gene's germline CDR1 is SGHRS and CDR2 YFSETQ. With 1 base removed from V and 3 bases from J, the gap between germline ends came to 11 bases. This CDR3 is built from 15 residues. CDR3 coding DNA: TGCGCCAGCAGCTTGTCGTCGGGAGGTGGAAACACCATATATTTT. This translates into CASSLSSGGGNTIYF.

J is TRBJ2-7 and V is TRBV2; D gene ambiguous. CDR3 length equals 12 residues. V was cut by 5 bases and J by 9 bases, with 14 bases left in between. Germline CDR1 SNHLY, CDR2 FYNNEI. CDR3: CASSLDHLGQYF. The CDR3 DNA follows: TGTGCCAGCAGTTTGGACCACCTTGGGCAGTACTTC. The variable domain in full, completed from reference TRBV2 and TRBJ2-7, reads EPEVTQTPSHQVTQMGQEVILRCVPISNHLYFYWYRQILGQKVEFLVSFYNNEISEKSEIFDDQFSVERPDGSNFTLKIRSTKLEDSAMYFCASSLDHLGQYFGPGTRLTVT.

This chain links TRBV6-5 with TRBJ1-1, with D tentatively TRBD1 (5 bases). This CDR3 comprises 13 residues. Germline-derived CDR1 and CDR2 are MNHEY and SVGAGI. V shed 6 bases and J shed 4 bases, with 12 bases lying between them. CDR3 sequence (DNA): TGTGCCAGCAGCCCTGGGGGTGGCACTGAAGCTTTCTTT. This gives the protein CASSPGGGTEAFF.

V is TRBV7-8 and J is TRBJ1-1; D gene ambiguous. Deletions cut 4 bases from V and 6 bases from J, with 12 bases between. The CDR3 covers 13 residues. The V gene's germline CDR1 is SGHVS and CDR2 FQNEAQ. CDR3: CASSSEGSPEAFF. DNA for the CDR3: TGTGCCAGCAGCTCCGAGGGTAGCCCTGAAGCTTTCTTT.